A single sample is the source of the 32 T cell receptor beta chains below, sequenced in a study of CD8 T cells in ankylosing spondylitis (TCRdb year 2017). These receptors are not linked to any known antigen. To prepare the library, 5' RACE was applied. Sequencing took place on an Illumina HiSeq 2500. Clones were called with MiXCR by TCRdb after fastp trimmed the public reads at Q25, and only in-frame beta chains were retained. Each entry is one CDR3 protein sequence, shown with its most common DNA and genes. For this sample there are under 850,000 distinct CDR3 sequences; roughly 19% appear just once. The ten largest make up about 19% of the sample. Beyond this particular receptor, the publication reports: Blood from ankylosing spondylitis patients appeared to be characterized by a TCR beta motif composed of eight or nine highly homologous amino acid variants.

The sample comprised blood, either unsorted or a sorted T cell fraction (not recorded which). All receptors derive from a male donor with ankylosing spondylitis.

This clonotype was seen repeatedly, ten times or more. The genes are TRBV11-3 and TRBJ2-3, with D perhaps TRBD1 or TRBD2 (5 bases each). Trimming removed 1 base from V and 6 bases from J, with 14 bases in between. Germline V gene lookup returns CDR1 SGHNT and CDR2 YENEEA. The CDR3 is 15 residues long. The CDR3 nucleotides are TGTGCCAGCAGCTTAGTGAGGGGCACACAGGATACGCAGTATTTT. Its protein product is CASSLVRGTQDTQYF.

In this sample, this clonotype turned up once. J is TRBJ2-7 and V is TRBV18; no clear D gene. The germline gives CDR1 KGHSH, CDR2 LQKENI. V lost 1 base to trimming and J lost 5 bases, with 6 bases between them. CDR3 length: 12 amino acids. CDR3 residues: CASSPRSDEQYF. CDR3 bases: TGTGCCAGCTCACCACGGAGTGACGAGCAGTACTTC.

This clonotype appeared a few times. This chain uses TRBV28 with TRBJ2-2; perhaps TRBD1 as D (5 bases). Trimming cost V 5 bases and J 5 bases, with 12 bases left between them. Per the germline V gene, CDR1 is MDHEN and CDR2 is SYDVKM. The CDR3 runs to 14 residues. CDR3 loop: CASSPIGVTGELFF. CDR3 nucleotide sequence: TGTGCCAGCAGTCCAATAGGGGTTACCGGGGAGCTGTTTTTT.

A few counts support this clonotype. The V and J genes are TRBV29-1 and TRBJ2-7, with D hard to call. CDR3 size: 11 residues. V lost 5 bases and J lost 4, with 9 bases in between. CDR1 is SQVTM, CDR2 ANQGSEA, per germline. CDR3 amino acids: CSVRRGYEQYF. In nucleotides, the CDR3 is TGCAGCGTTCGGCGCGGTTACGAGCAGTACTTC.

The chain combines TRBV9 with TRBJ2-7, with D possibly being TRBD1 or TRBD2 (6 bases each). The length of the CDR3 is 16 residues. Germline-derived CDR1 and CDR2 are SGDLS and YYNGEE. V lost 0 bases to trimming and J lost 0 bases, with 13 bases between them. This CDR3 is CASSVGRDTYSYEQYF. The CDR3 nucleotides are TGTGCCAGCAGCGTAGGGAGGGACACCTACTCCTACGAGCAGTACTTC.

This clonotype was seen only a few times. The genes are TRBV4-1 and TRBJ1-1; 8 positions agree with TRBD1. Looked up from germline, CDR1 is MGHRA and CDR2 is YSYEKL. Trimming at V came to 4 bases and at J to 2 bases, leaving 9 bases not matched to a gene. This CDR3 is 16 amino acids long. CDR3 coding DNA: TGCGCCAGCAGCCCGACAGGGGTTCGGGTAAACACTGAAGCTTTCTTT. Its protein product is CASSPTGVRVNTEAFF.

This clonotype was counted at least ten times. The rearrangement joins TRBV2 to TRBJ2-7; 9 positions agree with TRBD2. The CDR3 spans 17 residues. V was clipped by 6 bases and J by 1 base; unmatched bases: 13. The germline gives CDR1 SNHLY, CDR2 FYNNEI. CDR3 protein: CASSGGWASGTSYEQYF. Written as DNA, the CDR3 is TGTGCCAGCAGCGGCGGGTGGGCTAGCGGGACTTCCTACGAGCAGTACTTC.

The sample holds many counts of this clonotype. The chain has TRBV29-1 and TRBJ1-5, with 9 bases identical to TRBD1. Germline trimming cut 5 bases from V and 4 bases from J; bases unmatched to any gene: 12. The V gene's germline CDR1 is SQVTM and CDR2 ANQGSEA. The CDR3 covers 16 residues. DNA of the CDR3: TGCAGCGTTTTGACGCCGGGACAGGGAATTAATCAGCCCCAGCATTTT. This sequence encodes CSVLTPGQGINQPQHF.

The chain carries TRBV5-1 and TRBJ1-1; TRBD1 matches 11 bases. Germline lookup yields CDR1 SGHRS and CDR2 YFSETQ. The CDR3 covers 17 residues. Trimming at V came to 3 bases and at J to 4 bases, leaving 11 bases not matched to a gene. In DNA, the CDR3 is TGCGCCAGCAGCTCATCCGGGACAGGGGGGTTAGGCACTGAAGCTTTCTTT. As protein: CASSSSGTGGLGTEAFF.

This clonotype was observed at least ten times. The genes are TRBV10-3 and TRBJ1-5; a weak D match, TRBD1 (6 bases). Germline CDR1 ENHRY, CDR2 SYGVKD. The length of the CDR3 is 13 residues. Trimming left V 6 bases short and J 4 bases short, with 10 bases between. Written as DNA, the CDR3 is TGTGCCATCAGGGGGACAACGAATCAGCCCCAGCATTTT. Residues: CAIRGTTNQPQHF.

The V gene is TRBV5-1, the J gene TRBJ2-7; 10 nucleotides agree with TRBD1. Trimming removed 4 bases from V and 6 bases from J; junction bases left unmatched: 7. From germline, CDR1 is SGHRS and CDR2 YFSETQ. There are 14 residues in the CDR3. Here the CDR3 reads CASSGDRGLGEQYF. As DNA, the CDR3 is TGCGCCAGCAGCGGAGACAGGGGGCTTGGCGAGCAGTACTTC.

The chain carries TRBV7-3 and TRBJ2-7; 7 nucleotides align to TRBD1. The CDR3 is 15 amino acids. Germline lookup yields CDR1 SGHTA and CDR2 FQGTGA. V trimming: 3 bases; J trimming: 2 bases; junction bases outside the gene matches: 7. This CDR3 reads CASSLNTGTAYEQYF. The DNA of the CDR3 is TGTGCCAGCAGCTTGAATACCGGGACAGCCTACGAGCAGTACTTC.

This clonotype occurred a few times. This CDR3 reads CASSWAGVYNEQFF. In nucleotides, the CDR3 is TGTGCCAGCAGCTGGGCCGGAGTCTACAATGAGCAGTTCTTC. This rearrangement joins TRBV27 to TRBJ2-1, with D uncertain. Germline lookup yields CDR1 MNHEY and CDR2 SMNVEV (reference sequence). V was trimmed by 6 bases and J by 3 bases, leaving 12 bases between them. This CDR3 has 14 residues.

The chain uses TRBV4-1 and TRBJ2-7, with TRBD2 matching over 13 bases. V trimming: 2 bases; J trimming: 3 bases; junction bases outside the gene matches: 7. This CDR3 is 17 amino acids long. Germline CDR1 reads MGHRA; CDR2 reads YSYEKL. The CDR3 reads CASSQHKGTSGIYEQYF. The CDR3, as DNA: TGCGCCAGCAGCCAACATAAAGGGACTAGCGGGATCTACGAGCAGTACTTC.

This clonotype has more than one count but fewer than ten. The gene calls are TRBV20-1 and TRBJ2-3; D might be TRBD2 (6 bases). Germline V lookup: CDR1 DFQATT, CDR2 SNEGSKA (reference sequence). With 0 bases removed from V and 4 bases from J, the gap between germline ends came to 14 bases. The CDR3 loop spans 15 amino acids. The chain's CDR3 is CSAREGRGTPDTQYF. Written as DNA, the CDR3 is TGCAGTGCTAGAGAAGGTCGGGGGACCCCAGATACGCAGTATTTT.

The chain uses TRBV5-1 and TRBJ2-5; TRBD2 matches 14 bases. The CDR3 is 17 residues long. J lost 1 base, V lost 0 bases, and 2 bases had no gene match. CDR1 and CDR2 (germline): SGHRS, YFSETQ. The CDR3: CASSLEGTSGGQETQYF. CDR3 coding DNA: TGCGCCAGCAGCTTGGAAGGGACTAGCGGGGGCCAAGAGACCCAGTACTTC.

This clonotype has ten or more counts. The chain has TRBV18 and TRBJ2-1, with D unresolved. Germline loops: CDR1 KGHSH, CDR2 LQKENI. This CDR3 comprises 15 residues. V lost 6 bases to trimming and J lost 6 bases, with 18 bases between them. The CDR3 region has the DNA TGTGCCAGCTCGGCCGGGTCGCCCTGGCCCAATGAGCAGTTCTTC. It specifies CASSAGSPWPNEQFF.

J is TRBJ2-7 and V is TRBV12-3 or TRBV12-4; the D is unclear. Trimming removed 1 base from V and 3 bases from J, with 16 bases in between. This CDR3 contains 16 residues. The CDR3 DNA follows: TGTGCCAGCAGTTTAGGGAAGACGGCTACCTACTACGAGCAGTACTTC. This translates into CASSLGKTATYYEQYF.

The table lists this clonotype with many counts. The chain employs TRBV10-3 and TRBJ2-5; 9 bases align to TRBD2. The CDR3 is 14 amino acids. The germline V gene has CDR1 ENHRY and CDR2 SYGVKD. The junction had 4 bases not matched to a gene; V was cut back by 5 bases and J by 3 bases. The DNA of the CDR3 is TGTGCCATCAGTCAGGGACTAGCAGAAGAGACCCAGTACTTC. Encoded protein: CAISQGLAEETQYF.

V and J are TRBV21-1 and TRBJ2-4; the D call of TRBD2 is as the table states it, not checked on the DNA. TRBV21-1 corresponds to a pseudogene. The CDR3 is made up of 18 amino acids. The CDR3 reads CASSARLAGAASKNIQYF. The CDR3 coding sequence is TGTGCCAGCAGCGCCAGACTAGCGGGGGCGGCTTCCAAAAACATTCAGTACTTC.

CDR3: CASSQSGTGFGSPLHF. The CDR3 bases are TGCGCCAGCAGCCAGTCCGGGACAGGGTTCGGTTCACCCCTCCACTTT. This chain links TRBV4-1 with TRBJ1-6; TRBD1 matches at 9 bases. CDR1 is MGHRA, CDR2 YSYEKL, per germline. The CDR3 length is 16 residues. After removal of 3 bases from V and 9 bases from J, the junction contained 9 bases not matched to a gene.

The CDR3 DNA reads as TGTGCCAGCAGTGGAGGGGGCGGCTCTGGAAACACCATATATTTT. Encoded protein: CASSGGGGSGNTIYF. This chain uses TRBV28 with TRBJ1-3; 7 nucleotides line up with TRBD1. Germline-derived CDR1 and CDR2 are MDHEN and SYDVKM. The CDR3 has 15 amino acids. J gave up 0 bases and V 5 bases, and 4 bases lay outside the gene matches.

The chain is built from TRBV7-2 and TRBJ1-1; 8 bases are a match to TRBD1. The V and J ends lost 4 bases and 1 base, in that order; junction bases with no gene match: 5. Germline CDR1 SGHTA, CDR2 FQGNSA. This CDR3 is 15 amino acids long. Here the CDR3 reads CASSSGGTGNTEAFF. The CDR3 nucleotides read TGTGCCAGCAGCTCGGGGGGGACAGGGAACACTGAAGCTTTCTTT.

V usage is TRBV30 and J usage is TRBJ1-2, with D unresolved. Looked up from germline, CDR1 is GTSNPN and CDR2 is SVGIG (reference sequence). Trimming took 2 bases from V and 4 from J, leaving 8 bases between them. The CDR3 has 12 amino acids. For the CDR3, the DNA is TGTGCCTGGAGTCAAGGAATCTATGGCTACACCTTC. Translation gives CAWSQGIYGYTF. Filled out from reference TRBV30 and TRBJ1-2, the complete variable domain reads SQTIHQWPATLVQPVGSPLSLECTVEGTSNPNLYWYRQAAGRGLQLLFYSVGIGQISSEVPQNLSASRPQDRQFILSSKKLLLSDSGFYLCAWSQGIYGYTFGSGTRLTVV.

The chain uses TRBV7-9 and TRBJ1-4, with D perhaps TRBD1 (6 bases). Germline CDR1 SEHNR, CDR2 FQNEAQ (reference sequence). V was trimmed by 4 bases and J by 2 bases, leaving 17 bases between them. The CDR3 extends over 17 amino acids. The chain's CDR3 is CASSSLQGFSTNEKLFF. The CDR3 DNA is TGTGCCAGCAGCTCCTTACAGGGTTTCAGCACTAATGAAAAACTGTTTTTT.

This clonotype appeared many times. The J gene is TRBJ2-7, the V gene TRBV6-1; 11 bases fit TRBD2. The CDR3 spans 16 residues. Germline V CDR1 and CDR2: MNHNS, SASEGT. Germline trimming cut 8 bases from V and 6 bases from J; bases unmatched to any gene: 15. The CDR3 DNA sequence: TGTGCCAGCCGACGACCGGGACTAGCGGCTACCTCCGAGCAGTACTTC. Encoded protein: CASRRPGLAATSEQYF.

This clonotype was counted only a few times. V usage is TRBV29-1 and J usage is TRBJ1-2; D perhaps matches TRBD1 (6 bases). Germline assignment: CDR1 SQVTM and CDR2 ANQGSEA. The CDR3 extends over 12 amino acids. V lost 4 bases and J 8 bases, leaving 14 bases between the germline ends. The CDR3 region is CSVGGRGDGYTF. The DNA for the CDR3 is TGCAGCGTTGGGGGCAGGGGTGACGGCTACACCTTC.

This chain connects TRBV7-2 to TRBJ2-5; D is unresolved. V was pared by 3 bases and J by 5 bases, with 7 bases between. Germline CDR1 SGHTA, CDR2 FQGNSA. This CDR3 contains 12 residues. DNA for the CDR3: TGTGCCAGCAGCTTCCCCTGGGAGACCCAGTACTTC. Its protein product is CASSFPWETQYF.

In its sample, this clonotype was seen a few times. One junction end does not reproduce the germline sequence, and a read error may be involved. The chain links TRBV5-6 to TRBJ2-7; D is tentatively TRBD1 or TRBD2 (5 bases each). Per germline, CDR1 SGHDT and CDR2 YYEEEE. The CDR3 runs 15 residues. The CDR3 protein is CASSQTGTAAYAQYF. For the CDR3, the DNA is TGTGCCAGCAGCCAAACCGGGACCGCCGCCTACGCGCAGTACTTC.

This chain connects TRBV20-1 to TRBJ2-5, with D possibly TRBD1 on 6 matching bases. The germline gives CDR1 DFQATT, CDR2 SNEGSKA (reference sequence). V was cut by 6 bases and J by 0 bases, with 14 bases left in between. The CDR3 totals 14 residues. The CDR3 is CSAPGQQYQETQYF. The CDR3 DNA is TGCAGTGCCCCTGGACAGCAGTACCAAGAGACCCAGTACTTC.

This clonotype occurred a few times. The CDR3 coding sequence is TGTGCCAGCAGCTTCCGAGCGGGGTGGGACACCGGGGAGCTGTTTTTT. It translates to CASSFRAGWDTGELFF. The chain couples TRBV7-8 to TRBJ2-2; the match to TRBD2 covers 7 bases. This CDR3 has 16 amino acids. The junction had 7 bases not matched to a gene; V was cut back by 3 bases and J by 3 bases. The germline CDR1 and CDR2 sequences are SGHVS and FQNEAQ.

This clonotype has only a few counts. V gene TRBV28 combines with J gene TRBJ2-1, with a possible D match to TRBD2 (6 bases). V lost 1 base to trimming and J lost 14 bases, with 12 bases between them. The germline V gene encodes CDR1 MDHEN and CDR2 SYDVKM. The CDR3 extends over 12 amino acids. DNA for the CDR3: TGTGCCAGCAGTTTATATTCGGAGGGGAAGTTCTTC. It encodes CASSLYSEGKFF. Full variable domain (rest looked up from reference TRBV28 and TRBJ2-1): DVKVTQSSRYLVKRTGEKVFLECVQDMDHENMFWYRQDPGLGLRLIYFSYDVKMKEKGDIPEGYSVSREKKERFSLILESASTNQTSMYLCASSLYSEGKFFGPGTRLTVL.